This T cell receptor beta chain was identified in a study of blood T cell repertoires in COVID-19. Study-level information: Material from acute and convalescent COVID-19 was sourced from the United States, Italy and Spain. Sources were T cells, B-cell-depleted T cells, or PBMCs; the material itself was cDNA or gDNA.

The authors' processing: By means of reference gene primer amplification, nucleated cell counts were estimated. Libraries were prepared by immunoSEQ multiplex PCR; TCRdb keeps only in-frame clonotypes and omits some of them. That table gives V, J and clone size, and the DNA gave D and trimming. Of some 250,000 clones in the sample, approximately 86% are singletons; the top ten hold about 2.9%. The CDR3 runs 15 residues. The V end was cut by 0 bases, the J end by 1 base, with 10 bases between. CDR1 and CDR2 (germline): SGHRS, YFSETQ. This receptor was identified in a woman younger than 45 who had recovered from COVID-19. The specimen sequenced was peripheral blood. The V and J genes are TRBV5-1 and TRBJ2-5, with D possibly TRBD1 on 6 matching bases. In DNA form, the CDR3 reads TGCGCCAGCAGCTTGGTGGGGGCGTCCCAAGAGACCCAGTACTTC. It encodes CASSLVGASQETQYF.